These 25 T cell receptor beta chains share one sample of origin, sequenced in a study of T cell clusters in autoimmune cytopenias. TRB was amplified from roughly 0.25 ug of peripheral blood genomic DNA per sample. Multiplex touch-down PCR amplified TRB using TRB-A and TRB-B pools in one tube. TCRdb re-called the multiplex PCR reads, yielding one record per CDR3 amino acid sequence without DNA. The clone table shows 5,500 to 6,500 distinct CDR3 sequences, with the ten largest holding approximately 7.6%. These records were also assigned to another study, of T cell repertoires in aging, cancer and after chemotherapy.

The specimen sequenced was peripheral blood. Every receptor here comes from a human donor in good health.

This clonotype ranks as medium-sized (0.01 to 0.1%) in terms of frequency. The chain carries TRBV19 and TRBJ2-5; TCRdb calls TRBD2, which cannot be checked without DNA. Germline assignment: CDR1 LNHDA and CDR2 SQIVND (reference sequence). The CDR3 covers 15 residues. This chain's CDR3 is CASSMGLAGTETQYF. The full variable domain, with the rest looked up from reference TRBV19 and TRBJ2-5, is DGGITQSPKYLFRKEGQNVTLSCEQNLNHDAMYWYRQDPGQGLRLIYYSQIVNDFQKGDIAEGYSVSREKKESFPLTVTSAQKNPTAFYLCASSMGLAGTETQYFGPGTRLLVL.

The J gene is TRBJ2-2, the V gene TRBV6-2 or TRBV6-3; TCRdb gives TRBD2 as the D gene, but with no DNA this cannot be confirmed. This CDR3 has 16 amino acids. From germline, CDR1 is MNHEY and CDR2 SVGEGT. CDR3 sequence: CAISPRLAGGTGELFF.

This clonotype registers medium-sized by frequency. The CDR3 loop reads CASSYGQGSYEQYF. The rearrangement joins TRBV6-2 or TRBV6-3 to TRBJ2-7. This CDR3 comprises 14 residues. Germline V CDR1 and CDR2: MNHEY, SVGEGT.

The chain is built from TRBV5-6 and TRBJ1-5; the D gene TCRdb calls, TRBD1, cannot be checked with no DNA. Germline CDR1 SGHDT, CDR2 YYEEEE. The CDR3 consists of 18 residues. This CDR3 is CASSLGTPGLAGNQPQHF.

J is TRBJ2-7 and V is TRBV6-2 or TRBV6-3; the D call from TCRdb, TRBD2, cannot be confirmed without DNA. The CDR3 has 15 amino acids. Germline V gene data show CDR1 as MNHEY and CDR2 as SVGEGT. The CDR3 sequence: CASSPASAGSYEQYF.

The chain links TRBV30 to TRBJ2-3; TCRdb indicates TRBD1, and absent DNA this call remains unverified. The CDR3 runs 14 residues. Germline V gene lookup returns CDR1 GTSNPN and CDR2 SVGIG (reference sequence). The CDR3 protein is CACWTGISGDTQYF. The variable domain in full, with the rest retrieved from reference TRBV30 and TRBJ2-3, is SQTIHQWPATLVQPVGSPLSLECTVEGTSNPNLYWYRQAAGRGLQLLFYSVGIGQISSEVPQNLSASRPQDRQFILSSKKLLLSDSGFYLCACWTGISGDTQYFGPGTRLTVL.

This chain joins TRBV12-3 or TRBV12-4 and TRBJ1-1; TCRdb designates TRBD1, a call that cannot be tested without DNA. The CDR3 has 15 amino acids. This chain's CDR3 is CASSFPGEADTEAFF.

The chain combines TRBV5-1 with TRBJ2-1; no DNA is available, so the TRBD2 call from TCRdb remains unchecked. This CDR3 spans 14 amino acids. The V gene's germline CDR1 is SGHRS and CDR2 YFSETQ. This CDR3 reads CAGSPSGAYNEQFF.

The V call is TRBV10-3, the J call TRBJ1-1; TCRdb's assignment of TRBD1 cannot be checked, as there is no DNA. The CDR3 loop spans 17 amino acids. Germline V gene data show CDR1 as ENHRY and CDR2 as SYGVKD. This CDR3 is CAISGGQGARGHTEAFF.

The rearrangement joins TRBV12-3 or TRBV12-4 to TRBJ1-2; TCRdb's assignment of TRBD1 cannot be checked, as there is no DNA. The CDR3 covers 14 residues. CDR3 residues: CASSLMGQGYGYTF.

This clonotype is deemed medium-sized (0.01 to 0.1%) by its frequency. The chain recombines TRBV27 with TRBJ2-1; absent DNA, TCRdb's TRBD2 call cannot be checked. This CDR3 comprises 15 residues. Germline-derived CDR1 and CDR2 are MNHEY and SMNVEV (reference sequence). CDR3 sequence reads: CASSQTSGRSYEQFF.

Here the CDR3 reads CASSPRPGTGATNEKLFF. This chain connects TRBV18 to TRBJ1-4; TCRdb reports TRBD1, a call that lacks DNA to check it against. Per the germline V gene, CDR1 is KGHSH and CDR2 is LQKENI. This CDR3 is built from 18 residues. The variable domain in full, with the rest retrieved from reference TRBV18 and TRBJ1-4, is NAGVMQNPRHLVRRRGQEARLRCSPMKGHSHVYWYRQLPEEGLKFMVYLQKENIIDESGMPKERFSAEFPKEGPSILRIQQVVRGDSAAYFCASSPRPGTGATNEKLFFGSGTQLSVL.

This chain connects TRBV11-2 to TRBJ1-6; TCRdb's assignment of TRBD1 cannot be checked, as there is no DNA. The CDR3 loop spans 15 amino acids. CDR1 and CDR2 (germline): SGHAT, FQNNGV. CDR3 in amino acids: CASSPQVTGASPLHF. Full variable domain (remainder filled in from reference TRBV11-2 and TRBJ1-6): EAGVAQSPRYKIIEKRQSVAFWCNPISGHATLYWYQQILGQGPKLLIQFQNNGVVDDSQLPKDRFSAERLKGVDSTLKIQPAKLEDSAVYLCASSPQVTGASPLHFGNGTRLTVT.

V gene TRBV5-6 combines with J gene TRBJ2-1; TCRdb's D gene call, TRBD2, goes unchecked for lack of DNA. The germline CDR1 and CDR2 sequences are SGHDT and YYEEEE. The CDR3 covers 15 residues. CDR3 amino acids: CASSHGLANDNEQFF.

V usage is TRBV12-3 or TRBV12-4 and J usage is TRBJ1-3. The CDR3 totals 15 residues. The CDR3 is CASSRRAGSGNTIYF.

The gene calls are TRBV7-2 and TRBJ1-6. The germline gives CDR1 SGHTA, CDR2 FQGNSA. This CDR3 has 12 residues. The CDR3 sequence: CASSLPNSPLHF. Full variable domain (remainder filled in from reference TRBV7-2 and TRBJ1-6): GAGVSQSPSNKVTEKGKDVELRCDPISGHTALYWYRQSLGQGLEFLIYFQGNSAPDKSGLPSDRFSAERTGGSVSTLTIQRTQQEDSAVYLCASSLPNSPLHFGNGTRLTVT.

Measured by frequency, this clonotype is medium-sized. The CDR3 reads CASSTERATSWTPLHF. The rearrangement links TRBV19 to TRBJ1-6. In germline, CDR1 is LNHDA, CDR2 SQIVND (reference sequence). The CDR3 sequence is 16 residues long.

The gene calls are TRBV5-6 and TRBJ1-3. The length of the CDR3 is 17 residues. Germline V gives CDR1 SGHDT, CDR2 YYEEEE. The CDR3 loop reads CASSGPGTFVSGNTIYF.

V usage is TRBV6-4 and J usage is TRBJ1-2; the TCRdb call, TRBD1, lacks DNA for checking. The germline V gene has CDR1 MRHNA and CDR2 SNTAGT. The CDR3 runs to 15 residues. CDR3 in amino acids: CASSAHPERGYGYTF.

This clonotype registers medium-sized (0.01 to 0.1%) by frequency. The chain combines TRBV4-3 with TRBJ1-2. This CDR3 has 15 residues. Germline assignment: CDR1 LGHNA and CDR2 YSLEER. The CDR3 sequence: CASSQDEAGRYGYTF.

Its frequency marks this clonotype as medium-sized. This chain uses TRBV19 with TRBJ1-1; absent DNA, TCRdb's TRBD1 call cannot be checked. Germline V gene sequence: CDR1 LNHDA, CDR2 SQIVND (reference sequence). This CDR3 has 11 amino acids. CDR3 sequence reads: CASKGYTEAFF.

The chain is built from TRBV5-6 and TRBJ1-2; there is no DNA to check the TCRdb D call of TRBD1. Germline assignment: CDR1 SGHDT and CDR2 YYEEEE. This CDR3 is 16 amino acids long. This CDR3 is CASSLGAIRQLYGYTF.

This clonotype is called medium-sized based on its frequency. The V gene is TRBV7-2, the J gene TRBJ2-3; with no DNA, the TCRdb D assignment of TRBD2 cannot be verified. CDR3 size: 16 residues. CDR1 and CDR2 (germline): SGHTA, FQGNSA. CDR3 amino acids: CASSLGLAGTTDTQYF.

The chain combines TRBV14 with TRBJ2-7. This CDR3 has 15 residues. Looked up from germline, CDR1 is SGHDN and CDR2 is FVKESK. The CDR3 region is CASSQQAGASYEQYF.

The rearrangement links TRBV7-9 to TRBJ2-3; TCRdb's D gene call, TRBD2, goes unchecked for lack of DNA. The CDR3 totals 11 residues. The germline V gene has CDR1 SEHNR and CDR2 FQNEAQ (reference sequence). The CDR3: CASAQKEAQYF.